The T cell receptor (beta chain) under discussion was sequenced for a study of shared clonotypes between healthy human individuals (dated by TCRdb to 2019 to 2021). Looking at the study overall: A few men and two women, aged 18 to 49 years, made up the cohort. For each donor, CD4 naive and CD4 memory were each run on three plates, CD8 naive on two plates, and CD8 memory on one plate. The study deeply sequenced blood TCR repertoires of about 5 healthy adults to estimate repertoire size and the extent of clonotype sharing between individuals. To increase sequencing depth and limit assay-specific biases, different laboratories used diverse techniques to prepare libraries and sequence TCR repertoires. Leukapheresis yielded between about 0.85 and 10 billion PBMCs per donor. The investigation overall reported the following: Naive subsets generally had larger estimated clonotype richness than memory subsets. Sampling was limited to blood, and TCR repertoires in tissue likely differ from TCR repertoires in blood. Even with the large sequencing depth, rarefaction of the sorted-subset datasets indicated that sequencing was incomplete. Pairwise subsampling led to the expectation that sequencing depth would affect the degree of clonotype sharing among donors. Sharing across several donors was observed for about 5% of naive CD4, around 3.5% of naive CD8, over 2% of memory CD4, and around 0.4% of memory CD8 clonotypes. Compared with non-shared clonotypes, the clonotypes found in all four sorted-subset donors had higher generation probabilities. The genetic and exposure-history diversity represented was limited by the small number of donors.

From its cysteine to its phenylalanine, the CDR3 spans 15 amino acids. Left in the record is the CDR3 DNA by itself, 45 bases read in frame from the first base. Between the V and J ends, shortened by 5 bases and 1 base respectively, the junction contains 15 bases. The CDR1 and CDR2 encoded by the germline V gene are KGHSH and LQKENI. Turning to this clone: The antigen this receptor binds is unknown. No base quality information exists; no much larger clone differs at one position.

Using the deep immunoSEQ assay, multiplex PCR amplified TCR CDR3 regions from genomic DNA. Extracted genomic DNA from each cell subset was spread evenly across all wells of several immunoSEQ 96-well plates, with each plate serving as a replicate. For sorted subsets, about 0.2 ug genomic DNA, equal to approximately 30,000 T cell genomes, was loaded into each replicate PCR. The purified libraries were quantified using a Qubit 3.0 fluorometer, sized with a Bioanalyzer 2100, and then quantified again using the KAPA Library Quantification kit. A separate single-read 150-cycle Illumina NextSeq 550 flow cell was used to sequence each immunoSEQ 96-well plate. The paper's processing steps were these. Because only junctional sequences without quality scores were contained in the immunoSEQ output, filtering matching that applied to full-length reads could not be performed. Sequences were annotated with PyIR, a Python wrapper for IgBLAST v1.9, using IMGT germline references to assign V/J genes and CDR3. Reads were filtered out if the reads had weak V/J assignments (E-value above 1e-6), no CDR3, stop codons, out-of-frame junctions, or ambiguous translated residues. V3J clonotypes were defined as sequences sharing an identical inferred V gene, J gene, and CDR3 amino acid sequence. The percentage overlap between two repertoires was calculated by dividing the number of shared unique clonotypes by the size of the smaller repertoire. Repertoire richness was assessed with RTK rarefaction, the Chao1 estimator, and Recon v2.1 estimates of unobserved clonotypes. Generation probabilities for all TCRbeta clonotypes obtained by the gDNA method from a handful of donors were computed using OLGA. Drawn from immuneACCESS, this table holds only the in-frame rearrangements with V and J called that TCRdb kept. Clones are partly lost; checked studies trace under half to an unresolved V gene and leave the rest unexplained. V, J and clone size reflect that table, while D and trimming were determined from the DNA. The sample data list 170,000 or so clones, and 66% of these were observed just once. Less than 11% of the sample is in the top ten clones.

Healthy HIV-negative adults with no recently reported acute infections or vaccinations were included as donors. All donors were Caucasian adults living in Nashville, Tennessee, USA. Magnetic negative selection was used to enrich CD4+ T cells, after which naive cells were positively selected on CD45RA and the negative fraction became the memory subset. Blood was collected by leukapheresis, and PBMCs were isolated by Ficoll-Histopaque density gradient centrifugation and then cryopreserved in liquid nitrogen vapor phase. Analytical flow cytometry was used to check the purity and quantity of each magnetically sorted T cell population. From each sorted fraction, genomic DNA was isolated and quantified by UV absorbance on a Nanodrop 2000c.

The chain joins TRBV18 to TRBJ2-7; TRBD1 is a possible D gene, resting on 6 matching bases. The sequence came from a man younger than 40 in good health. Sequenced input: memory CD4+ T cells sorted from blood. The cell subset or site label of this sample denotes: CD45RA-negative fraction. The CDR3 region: CASSFDRQKSYEQYF. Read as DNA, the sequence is TGTGCCAGCTCATTCGACAGGCAGAAATCCTACGAGCAGTACTTC.